This T cell receptor beta chain was identified in a study of CD8+CD57+ T cells in acquired aplastic anemia. Study as a whole: Sorted CD4+ and CD8+ cells yielded roughly 3.2 ug of DNA on average. General study points: With respect to CD8+ Simpson's diversity, patients and controls did not differ significantly. The same twenty-nine CD8+ CDR3 sequences occurred in patients and in controls.

It was genomic DNA that served as the template for profiling TCR beta VDJ and CDR3. MiXCR was run by TCRdb on the reads, yielding one entry per CDR3 protein. Here the sample spans hundreds of thousands of distinct CDR3 sequences, around three fifths being singletons. This clonotype was seen a handful of times. What it binds is not known. CDR3 length equals 12 residues. Trimming removed 1 base from V and 5 bases from J, with 5 bases in between. CDR1 is SEHNR, CDR2 FQNEAQ, per germline (reference sequence). J is TRBJ1-1 and V is TRBV7-9; D is uncertain. The sample consisted of sorted CD4+, CD8+, or CD8+CD57+ T cells (not recorded which) from PBMCs. The sequence derives from a human donor with severe aplastic anemia or a healthy control (not recorded which). In DNA form, the CDR3 reads TGTGCCAGCAGCTTAGAGTGGACTGAAGCTTTCTTT. Translating gives CASSLEWTEAFF.